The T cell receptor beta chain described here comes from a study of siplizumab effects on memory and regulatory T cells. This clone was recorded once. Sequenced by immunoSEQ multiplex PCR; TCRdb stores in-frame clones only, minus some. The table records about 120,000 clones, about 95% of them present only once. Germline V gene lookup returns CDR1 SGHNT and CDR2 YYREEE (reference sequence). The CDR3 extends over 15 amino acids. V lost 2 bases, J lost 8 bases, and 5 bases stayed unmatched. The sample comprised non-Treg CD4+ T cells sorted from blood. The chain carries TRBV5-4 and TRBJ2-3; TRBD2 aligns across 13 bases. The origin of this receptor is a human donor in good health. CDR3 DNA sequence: TGTGCCAGCAGCTTTACTAGCGGGGGGGCAGTTACGCAGTATTTT. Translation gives CASSFTSGGAVTQYF.